These 26 T cell receptor beta chains originate from one sample sequenced in a study of vaccination and CD4 T cells after COVID-19. Antigen specificity for these receptors is unknown. The Oncomine TCR Beta short-read assay sequenced DNA from cultured CD4+ T cells. A single record per CDR3 protein comes from TCRdb applying MiXCR to the PCR reads. The sample holds under 20,000 distinct CDR3 sequences, around 52% seen once. As to time point: late sampling 161 to 241 days after vaccination in a few convalescent patients. Sample treatment: roughly ten-day PBMC culture with coronavirus spike peptide pools or control peptides (ViraFEST assay). This specimen was CD4+ T cells from blood, cultured in vitro, taken about 7 months after SARS-CoV-2 vaccination. Receptors were obtained from a human donor who had recovered from COVID-19.

This clonotype was seen more than once but under ten times. The chain recombines TRBV7-8 with TRBJ2-7; 9 positions match TRBD1. This CDR3 comprises 16 residues. Trimming at V came to 4 bases and at J to 4 bases, leaving 11 bases not matched to a gene. Germline CDR1 is SGHVS and CDR2 is FQNEAQ. This CDR3 reads CASSSRRDRVFYEQYF. CDR3 DNA: TGTGCCAGCAGCTCTCGCCGGGACAGGGTTTTTTACGAGCAGTACTTC.

This sequence joins TRBV20-1 and TRBJ2-7, with D possibly TRBD2 on 5 matching bases. The V end was cut by 3 bases, the J end by 3 bases, with 12 bases between. The CDR3 loop spans 13 amino acids. Germline CDR1 DFQATT, CDR2 SNEGSKA (reference sequence). Written as DNA, the CDR3 is TGCAGTGCTAGCGGAGCGGACCACTACGAGCAGTACTTC. This codes for CSASGADHYEQYF.

V gene TRBV6-1 combines with J gene TRBJ2-7; no firm D call. The V gene's germline CDR1 is MNHNS and CDR2 SASEGT. V gave up 5 bases and J gave up 2 bases, with 10 bases separating them. CDR3 length: 13 amino acids. CDR3: CASSYGQTYEQYF. CDR3 nucleotide sequence: TGTGCCAGCAGTTACGGCCAGACCTACGAGCAGTACTTC.

A word on this clonotype: The junction departs from germline at one end; a sequencing error may be responsible. The chain carries TRBV20-1 and TRBJ1-4; possible D gene TRBD1, 5 bases. The CDR3 runs to 12 residues. The V gene's germline CDR1 is DFQATT and CDR2 SNEGSKA (reference sequence). The CDR3 nucleotides read TGCAGTACTAGTTCGGGGGGGGAAAAACTGTTTTTT. This encodes CSTSSGGEKLFF.

This clonotype has only a few counts. The J gene is TRBJ2-5, the V gene TRBV20-1, with 7 bases identical to TRBD1. Germline values: CDR1 DFQATT, CDR2 SNEGSKA (reference sequence). This CDR3 region has 12 residues. V was pared by 7 bases and J by 2 bases, with 4 bases of the junction left unmatched. The CDR3 DNA sequence: TGCAGTGTGTTACAGGGGCAAGAGACCCAGTACTTC. It codes for CSVLQGQETQYF.

This rearrangement joins TRBV24-1 to TRBJ2-2; D is possibly TRBD2 (6 bases). Per the germline V gene, CDR1 is KGHDR and CDR2 is SFDVKD. Trimming removed 3 bases from V and 3 bases from J, with 10 bases in between. The CDR3 totals 15 residues. The CDR3, as DNA: TGTGCCACCAGTGATCCGAGGAGGGACACCGGGGAGCTGTTTTTT. Translation gives CATSDPRRDTGELFF.

J is TRBJ2-7 and V is TRBV15; D is unresolved. Trimming left V 0 bases short and J 6 bases short, with 6 bases between. CDR1 and CDR2 from the germline V gene are LNHNV and YYDKDF (reference sequence). The CDR3 totals 12 residues. CDR3 protein: CATSRDPPEQYF. The CDR3 DNA sequence: TGTGCCACCAGCAGAGATCCCCCCGAGCAGTACTTC.

The V call is TRBV28, the J call TRBJ1-5; 10 positions match TRBD1. The CDR3 covers 14 residues. Germline values: CDR1 MDHEN, CDR2 SYDVKM. The junction had 4 bases not matched to a gene; V was cut back by 6 bases and J by 5 bases. CDR3 sequence: CASSPGTGDQPQHF. In DNA form, the CDR3 reads TGTGCCAGCAGCCCCGGGACAGGGGATCAGCCCCAGCATTTT.

A single count supports this clonotype. The chain joins TRBV20-1 to TRBJ2-5, with 9 bases matching TRBD2. The CDR3 consists of 15 residues. Germline values: CDR1 DFQATT, CDR2 SNEGSKA (reference sequence). V lost 0 bases and J lost 5; bases outside the gene matches: 7. The CDR3 sequence: CSARDSGRVGETQYF. The CDR3, as DNA: TGCAGTGCTAGAGATAGCGGGAGAGTAGGGGAGACCCAGTACTTC.

The CDR3 DNA is TGTGCCAGCAGCCTGGACGGCCAAGAGACCCAGTACTTC. Its protein is CASSLDGQETQYF. The chain has TRBV4-2 and TRBJ2-5; unclear D gene. Trimming took 4 bases from V and 1 from J, leaving 7 bases between them. The CDR3 has 13 amino acids. Germline CDR1 is LGHNA and CDR2 is YNFKEQ.

The rearrangement joins TRBV6-1 to TRBJ2-7; TRBD1 might be the D (5 bases). Germline V lookup: CDR1 MNHNS, CDR2 SASEGT. V was pared by 8 bases and J by 2 bases, with 19 bases between. The CDR3 sequence is 15 residues long. CDR3 in DNA: TGTGCCAGCCTTATCTCGACAGCCTCTCCCTACGAGCAGTACTTC. Its translation is CASLISTASPYEQYF.

The J gene is TRBJ2-7, the V gene TRBV2; possibly TRBD2 for D (6 bases). The CDR3 extends over 15 amino acids. Per germline, CDR1 SNHLY and CDR2 FYNNEI. V lost 6 bases and J lost 0, with 15 bases in between. The DNA for the CDR3 is TGTGCCAGCAGCCTAAGCTTAGCGGCCTCCTACGAGCAGTACTTC. It codes for CASSLSLAASYEQYF.

The V gene is TRBV5-4, the J gene TRBJ2-3, with 7 bases matching TRBD2. The length of the CDR3 is 18 residues. Germline V gives CDR1 SGHNT, CDR2 YYREEE (reference sequence). The V and J ends lost 4 bases and 2 bases, in that order; junction bases with no gene match: 16. This chain's CDR3 is CASSPPGGLRLNTDTQYF. The CDR3 bases are TGTGCCAGCAGCCCACCGGGGGGACTGAGATTGAACACAGATACGCAGTATTTT.

This clonotype is labeled medium-sized (0.01 to 0.1%). The chain uses TRBV21-1 and TRBJ1-2; the D segment call TRBD1 is taken from the table without a DNA check. TRBV21-1 is designated a pseudogene. The CDR3 covers 14 residues. CDR3 amino acids: CASSAEGGSYGYTF. CDR3 nucleotide sequence: TGTGCCAGCAGCGCGGAAGGGGGCTCCTATGGCTACACCTTC.

The V call is TRBV2, the J call TRBJ1-6, with D unresolved. The CDR3 consists of 13 residues. Germline V gene sequence: CDR1 SNHLY, CDR2 FYNNEI. Trimming removed 0 bases from V and 12 bases from J, with 9 bases in between. For the CDR3, the DNA is TGTGCCAGCAGTGAAGCGCTTCGTGGACCCCTCCACTTT. Its translation is CASSEALRGPLHF.

The sample holds a few counts of this clonotype. V and J are TRBV7-2 and TRBJ2-5, with 8 positions matching TRBD2. CDR1 is SGHTA, CDR2 FQGNSA, per germline. The CDR3 contains 14 residues. V shed 1 base and J 5 bases; nucleotides not matched to a gene: 3. DNA of the CDR3: TGTGCCAGCAGCTTAGTTGGGACTAGTGAGACCCAGTACTTC. It specifies CASSLVGTSETQYF.

The rearrangement joins TRBV7-3 to TRBJ1-2; 8 nucleotides match TRBD1. With 0 bases clipped from V and 6 bases from J, the junction kept 6 bases outside the gene matches. The CDR3 sequence is 15 residues long. CDR1 and CDR2 (germline): SGHTA, FQGTGA. The CDR3 reads CASSLTPGQVHGYTF. The CDR3 coding sequence is TGTGCCAGCAGCTTAACTCCGGGACAGGTCCATGGCTACACCTTC.

The chain links TRBV7-6 to TRBJ2-1; D is undetermined. The germline V gene has CDR1 SGHVS and CDR2 FNYEAQ. V was trimmed by 1 base and J by 4 bases, leaving 14 bases between them. This CDR3 contains 16 residues. The CDR3: CASSLGSRSVYNEQFF. CDR3 bases: TGTGCCAGCAGCTTAGGTAGTCGGTCAGTTTACAATGAGCAGTTCTTC.

The sample holds a few counts of this clonotype. The CDR3 here is CSAATGPNQPQHF. DNA for the CDR3: TGCAGTGCCGCGACAGGGCCCAATCAGCCCCAGCATTTT. This sequence joins TRBV20-1 and TRBJ1-5; 7 bases match TRBD1. Germline lookup yields CDR1 DFQATT and CDR2 SNEGSKA (reference sequence). This CDR3 is 13 amino acids long. Trimming took 6 bases from V and 3 from J; bases not matched to a gene: 5.

V and J are TRBV6-5 and TRBJ2-7, with D unresolved. Deletions cut 2 bases from V and 0 bases from J, with 11 bases between. This CDR3 comprises 15 residues. Germline V gives CDR1 MNHEY, CDR2 SVGAGI. CDR3 region: CASSYTSKNSYEQYF. CDR3 sequence (DNA): TGTGCCAGCAGTTACACTTCAAAAAACTCCTACGAGCAGTACTTC.

V and J are TRBV12-3 or TRBV12-4 and TRBJ2-1; the match to TRBD1 covers 7 bases. The CDR3 totals 13 residues. V trimming: 4 bases; J trimming: 4 bases; junction bases outside the gene matches: 1. CDR3 bases: TGTGCCAGCAGTTCACAGGGGTACAATGAGCAGTTCTTC. Translation: CASSSQGYNEQFF.

This clonotype was recorded once. The genes are TRBV7-2 and TRBJ2-2; D is uncertain. This CDR3 spans 10 amino acids. Germline assignment: CDR1 SGHTA and CDR2 FQGNSA. Trimming removed 5 bases at V and 8 bases at J, with 3 bases between. This chain's CDR3 is CASSPGELFF. The CDR3 DNA sequence: TGTGCCAGCAGCCCTGGGGAGCTGTTTTTT. The full variable domain, its missing parts supplied by reference TRBV7-2 and TRBJ2-2, is GAGVSQSPSNKVTEKGKDVELRCDPISGHTALYWYRQSLGQGLEFLIYFQGNSAPDKSGLPSDRFSAERTGGSVSTLTIQRTQQEDSAVYLCASSPGELFFGEGSRLTVL.

The gene calls are TRBV7-2 and TRBJ1-5, with TRBD1 matching over 10 bases. The CDR3 is made up of 14 amino acids. V dropped 5 bases and J dropped 7; count of bases not matched to a gene: 5. The germline gives CDR1 SGHTA, CDR2 FQGNSA. CDR3 sequence reads: CASSPDRGRQPQHF. The CDR3 DNA reads as TGTGCCAGCAGCCCGGACAGGGGGAGACAGCCCCAGCATTTT.

This rearrangement joins TRBV15 to TRBJ1-2, with D hard to call. The germline CDR1 and CDR2 sequences are LNHNV and YYDKDF (reference sequence). CDR3 length: 13 residues. The germline V and J ends were trimmed by 1 base and 1 base, with 4 bases remaining between them. CDR3 in amino acids: CATSRALNYGYTF. DNA for the CDR3: TGTGCCACCAGCAGAGCGCTTAACTATGGCTACACCTTC.

This clonotype appeared a few times. The chain links TRBV20-1 to TRBJ2-5; 12 positions match TRBD2. This CDR3 comprises 13 residues. The V gene's germline CDR1 is DFQATT and CDR2 SNEGSKA (reference sequence). V shed 1 base and J 7 bases; nucleotides not matched to a gene: 1. The CDR3 is CSARAGLAGTQYF. The CDR3 DNA reads TGCAGTGCTAGAGCGGGACTAGCGGGGACCCAGTACTTC.

This clonotype was counted a few times. The chain employs TRBV20-1 and TRBJ1-3, with D possibly matching TRBD1 (5 bases). The germline V gene encodes CDR1 DFQATT and CDR2 SNEGSKA (reference sequence). With 6 bases removed from V and 0 bases from J, the gap between germline ends came to 6 bases. The CDR3 loop spans 12 amino acids. This CDR3 reads CSAQGSGNTIYF. The DNA of the CDR3 is TGCAGTGCGCAGGGCTCTGGAAACACCATATATTTT.